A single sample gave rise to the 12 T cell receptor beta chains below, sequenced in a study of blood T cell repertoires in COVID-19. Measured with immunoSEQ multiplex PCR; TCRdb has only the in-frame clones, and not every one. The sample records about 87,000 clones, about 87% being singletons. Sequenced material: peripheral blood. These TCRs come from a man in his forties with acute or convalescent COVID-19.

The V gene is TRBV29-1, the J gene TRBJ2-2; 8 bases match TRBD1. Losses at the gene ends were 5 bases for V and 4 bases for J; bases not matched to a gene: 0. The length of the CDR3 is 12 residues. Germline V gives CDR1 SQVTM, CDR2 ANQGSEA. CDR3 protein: CSVTGGTGELFF. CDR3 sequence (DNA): TGCAGCGTTACAGGGGGCACCGGGGAGCTGTTTTTT.

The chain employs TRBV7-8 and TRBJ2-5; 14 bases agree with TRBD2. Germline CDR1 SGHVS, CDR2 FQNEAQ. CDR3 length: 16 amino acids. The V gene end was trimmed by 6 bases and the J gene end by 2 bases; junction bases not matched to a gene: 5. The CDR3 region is CASSLGLAGVQETQYF. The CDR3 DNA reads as TGTGCCAGCAGTCTGGGACTAGCGGGGGTTCAAGAGACCCAGTACTTC. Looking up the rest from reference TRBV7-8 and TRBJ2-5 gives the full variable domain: GAGVSQSPRYKVAKRGQDVALRCDPISGHVSLFWYQQALGQGPEFLTYFQNEAQLDKSGLPSDRFFAERPEGSVSTLKIQRTQQEDSAVYLCASSLGLAGVQETQYFGPGTRLLVL.

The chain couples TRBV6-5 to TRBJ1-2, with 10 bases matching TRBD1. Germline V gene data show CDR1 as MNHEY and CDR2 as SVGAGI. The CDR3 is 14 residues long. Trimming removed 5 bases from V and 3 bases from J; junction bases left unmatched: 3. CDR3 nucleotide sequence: TGTGCCAGCAGTATCGGACAGGGGGACTATGGCTACACCTTC. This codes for CASSIGQGDYGYTF.

CDR3 coding DNA: TGTGCCAGCAGCCAAGATTGTACAGGGGCGCCATTAGAGACCCAGTACTTC. It codes for CASSQDCTGAPLETQYF. This chain connects TRBV3-1 (or the pseudogene TRBV3-2) to TRBJ2-5, with 7 bases lining up with TRBD1. V lost 0 bases, J lost 4 bases, and 11 bases stayed unmatched. CDR3 length: 17 amino acids. Germline CDR1 is LGHDT and CDR2 is YNNKEL (reference sequence).

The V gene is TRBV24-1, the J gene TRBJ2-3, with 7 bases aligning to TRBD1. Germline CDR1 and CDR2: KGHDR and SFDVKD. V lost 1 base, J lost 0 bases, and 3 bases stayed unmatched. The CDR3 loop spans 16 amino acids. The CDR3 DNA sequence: TGTGCCACCAGTGATTTTCCCAGGGGGAGCACAGATACGCAGTATTTT. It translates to CATSDFPRGSTDTQYF.

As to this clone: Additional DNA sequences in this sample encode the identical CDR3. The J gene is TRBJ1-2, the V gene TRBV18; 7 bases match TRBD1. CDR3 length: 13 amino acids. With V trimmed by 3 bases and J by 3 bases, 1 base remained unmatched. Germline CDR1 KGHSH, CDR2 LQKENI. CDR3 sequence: CASSPDRDYGYTF. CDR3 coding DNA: TGTGCCAGCTCACCTGACAGGGACTATGGCTACACCTTC.

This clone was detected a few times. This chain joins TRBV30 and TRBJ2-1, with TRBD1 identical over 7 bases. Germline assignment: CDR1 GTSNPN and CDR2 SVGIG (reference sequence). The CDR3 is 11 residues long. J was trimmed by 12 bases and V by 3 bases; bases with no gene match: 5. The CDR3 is CAWRKTGTQFF. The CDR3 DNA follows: TGTGCCTGGAGGAAGACAGGGACGCAGTTCTTC.

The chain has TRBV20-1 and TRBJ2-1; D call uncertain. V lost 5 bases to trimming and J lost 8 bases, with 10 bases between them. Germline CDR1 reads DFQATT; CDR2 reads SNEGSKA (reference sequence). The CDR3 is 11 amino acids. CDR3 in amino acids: CSASRFDEQFF. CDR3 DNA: TGCAGTGCTTCCAGGTTCGATGAGCAGTTCTTC.

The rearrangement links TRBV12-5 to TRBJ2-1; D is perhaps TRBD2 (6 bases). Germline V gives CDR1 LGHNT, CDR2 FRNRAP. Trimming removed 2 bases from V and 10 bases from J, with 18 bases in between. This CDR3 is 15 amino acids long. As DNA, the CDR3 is TGTGCTAGTGGTTTGCCCTCCCAATGGGGAGGAGAGCAGTTCTTC. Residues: CASGLPSQWGGEQFF.

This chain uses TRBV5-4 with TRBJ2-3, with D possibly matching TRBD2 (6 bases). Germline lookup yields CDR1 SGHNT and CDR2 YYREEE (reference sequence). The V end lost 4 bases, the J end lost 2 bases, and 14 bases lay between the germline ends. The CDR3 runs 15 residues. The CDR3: CASSPLRLVTDTQYF. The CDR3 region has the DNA TGTGCCAGCAGCCCCCTTCGACTAGTCACAGATACGCAGTATTTT.

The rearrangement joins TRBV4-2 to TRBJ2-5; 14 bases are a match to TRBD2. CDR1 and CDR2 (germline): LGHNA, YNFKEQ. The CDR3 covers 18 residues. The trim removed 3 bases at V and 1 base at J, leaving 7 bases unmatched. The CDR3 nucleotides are TGTGCCAGCAGCCACGCTCGGACTAGCGGGGGGCCCCAAGAGACCCAGTACTTC. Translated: CASSHARTSGGPQETQYF.

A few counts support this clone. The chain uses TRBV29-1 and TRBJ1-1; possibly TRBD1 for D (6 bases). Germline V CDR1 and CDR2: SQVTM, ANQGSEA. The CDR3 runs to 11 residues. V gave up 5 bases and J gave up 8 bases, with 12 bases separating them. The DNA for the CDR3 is TGCAGCGTTCCCGGGGGGGCGGAAGCTTTCTTT. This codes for CSVPGGAEAFF. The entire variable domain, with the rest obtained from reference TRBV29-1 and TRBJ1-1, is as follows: SAVISQKPSRDICQRGTSLTIQCQVDSQVTMMFWYRQQPGQSLTLIATANQGSEATYESGFVIDKFPISRPNLTFSTLTVSNMSPEDSSIYLCSVPGGAEAFFGQGTRLTVV.